This passage covers 26 T cell receptor beta chains from one sample sequenced in a study of cytomegalovirus exposure and HLA in healthy donors (dated by TCRdb to 2015 to 2018). Libraries were made using the immunoSEQ multiplex PCR assay. For the multiplex PCR, a mixture combining 60 forward primers for TCR Vbeta segments and 13 reverse primers for TCR Jbeta segments was used. TCRdb carries this immuneACCESS record with in-frame sequences only. Its versions omit some clonotypes, under half of them owing to an unresolved V gene in the studies checked, with the rest unexplained. In all, the sample holds approximately 110,000 clones, and around 77% of those were seen once. Roughly 3.5% of the sample lies in the top ten. The sample was PBMCs. These receptors came from a human donor in good health.

This clone came up a few times. V gene TRBV2 combines with J gene TRBJ2-7; weak D call: TRBD1 (5 bases). The germline V and J ends were trimmed by 8 bases and 5 bases, with 13 bases remaining between them. This CDR3 region has 12 residues. Germline values: CDR1 SNHLY, CDR2 FYNNEI. The DNA of the CDR3 is TGTGCCAGCGGGATAGGGGTGGACGAGCAGTACTTC. Its protein product is CASGIGVDEQYF.

The V call is TRBV30, the J call TRBJ2-5; D might be TRBD1 (6 bases). V was clipped by 0 bases and J by 5 bases, with 10 bases between them. The germline V gene has CDR1 GTSNPN and CDR2 SVGIG (reference sequence). The CDR3 is 13 residues long. The CDR3 reads CAWSVGGGETQYF. CDR3 sequence (DNA): TGTGCCTGGAGTGTAGGGGGTGGGGAGACCCAGTACTTC.

V usage is TRBV6-6 and J usage is TRBJ2-3; D is uncertain. V was shortened by 6 bases and J by 8 bases, with 21 bases between the two germline ends. The CDR3 extends over 15 amino acids. Germline V gene sequence: CDR1 MNHNY, CDR2 SVGAGI (reference sequence). CDR3 in amino acids: CASSPMGWRDGTQYF. The CDR3, as DNA: TGTGCCAGCAGCCCGATGGGCTGGCGCGATGGTACGCAGTATTTT.

This clone was recorded once. V usage is TRBV6-1 and J usage is TRBJ2-1, with D perhaps TRBD2 (6 bases). The V gene's germline CDR1 is MNHNS and CDR2 SASEGT. V gave up 2 bases and J gave up 4 bases, with 9 bases separating them. The CDR3 runs to 14 residues. CDR3 DNA: TGTGCCAGCAGTGAAATTGGGGGGTACAATGAGCAGTTCTTC. Its translation: CASSEIGGYNEQFF.

The V gene is TRBV13, the J gene TRBJ1-1; a weak D match, TRBD1 (6 bases). CDR3 size: 13 residues. Germline V gives CDR1 PRHDT, CDR2 FYEKMQ (reference sequence). V lost 2 bases and J 4 bases, leaving 8 bases between the germline ends. The CDR3 DNA reads as TGTGCCAGCAGCTTACAGGGGAGCACTGAAGCTTTCTTT. The encoded protein is CASSLQGSTEAFF. Full variable domain (missing parts from reference TRBV13 and TRBJ1-1): AAGVIQSPRHLIKEKRETATLKCYPIPRHDTVYWYQQGPGQDPQFLISFYEKMQSDKGSIPDRFSAQQFSDYHSELNMSSLELGDSALYFCASSLQGSTEAFFGQGTRLTVV.

The chain has TRBV13 and TRBJ2-5, with a tentative D call TRBD2 (6 bases). Germline lookup yields CDR1 PRHDT and CDR2 FYEKMQ (reference sequence). Trimming pared 5 bases from V and 5 bases from J, leaving 15 bases between. This CDR3 is built from 14 residues. CDR3 amino acids: CASSRFGGTETQYF. CDR3 in DNA: TGTGCCAGCAGCCGATTTGGGGGGACGGAGACCCAGTACTTC.

This clone was found a few times. The gene calls are TRBV5-1 and TRBJ2-1, with 10 bases fitting TRBD2. Trimming removed 1 base from V and 13 bases from J; junction bases left unmatched: 17. There are 17 residues in the CDR3. Per the germline V gene, CDR1 is SGHRS and CDR2 is YFSETQ. CDR3 bases: TGCGCCAGCAGCTTGAATTCCGCTAGCGGGAGTGGAGGTACCCAGTTCTTC. Translation gives CASSLNSASGSGGTQFF. The complete variable domain, with remaining parts taken from reference TRBV5-1 and TRBJ2-1, reads KAGVTQTPRYLIKTRGQQVTLSCSPISGHRSVSWYQQTPGQGLQFLFEYFSETQRNKGNFPGRFSGRQFSNSRSEMNVSTLELGDSALYLCASSLNSASGSGGTQFFGPGTRLTVL.

V gene TRBV7-9 combines with J gene TRBJ1-4; tentative D call: TRBD1 (5 bases). Germline V gene sequence: CDR1 SEHNR, CDR2 FQNEAQ (reference sequence). The CDR3 is made up of 13 amino acids. Trimming took off 1 base at V and 8 bases at J, with 8 bases between the two ends. Written as DNA, the CDR3 is TGTGCCAGCAGCTTAGGGGGGGTCGAAAAACTGTTTTTT. This gives the protein CASSLGGVEKLFF. Filled out from reference TRBV7-9 and TRBJ1-4, the complete variable domain reads DTGVSQNPRHKITKRGQNVTFRCDPISEHNRLYWYRQTLGQGPEFLTYFQNEAQLEKSRLLSDRFSAERPKGSFSTLEIQRTEQGDSAMYLCASSLGGVEKLFFGSGTQLSVL.

The chain couples TRBV19 to TRBJ1-2; possible D gene TRBD1, 5 bases. This CDR3 is built from 15 residues. V lost 2 bases and J 3 bases, leaving 13 bases between the germline ends. Germline values: CDR1 LNHDA, CDR2 SQIVND (reference sequence). The CDR3 coding sequence is TGTGCCAGTAGTATATACCAGGGAGGCGACTATGGCTACACCTTC. Protein sequence: CASSIYQGGDYGYTF.

The chain is built from TRBV19 and TRBJ1-1; TRBD1 matches at 9 bases. The CDR3 is made up of 15 amino acids. Germline trimming cut 6 bases from V and 8 bases from J; bases unmatched to any gene: 13. Germline V gene sequence: CDR1 LNHDA, CDR2 SQIVND (reference sequence). Written as DNA, the CDR3 is TGTGCCAGTAGGAAACGACAGGGGGAGGTGGGGGAAGCTTTCTTT. Its translation is CASRKRQGEVGEAFF.

This clone qualifies as medium-sized (0.01 to 0.1%). CDR3 sequence: CASSTRDRVTGELFF. As DNA, the CDR3 is TGTGCCAGCAGTACCCGGGACAGGGTCACCGGGGAGCTGTTTTTT. The chain uses TRBV28 and TRBJ2-2; TRBD1 matches at 9 bases. This CDR3 has 15 residues. V trimming: 5 bases; J trimming: 4 bases; junction bases outside the gene matches: 5. CDR1 and CDR2 (germline): MDHEN, SYDVKM.

The gene calls are TRBV19 and TRBJ1-1; TRBD1 agrees at 8 bases. V lost 3 bases to trimming and J lost 1 base; unmatched junction nucleotides: 7. Looked up from germline, CDR1 is LNHDA and CDR2 is SQIVND (reference sequence). The CDR3 runs 16 residues. The CDR3 here is CASSIFGQGPNTEAFF. The CDR3, as DNA: TGTGCCAGTAGTATTTTCGGACAGGGACCGAACACTGAAGCTTTCTTT. The full variable domain, in which reference TRBV19 and TRBJ1-1 provide the parts outside the CDR3, is DGGITQSPKYLFRKEGQNVTLSCEQNLNHDAMYWYRQDPGQGLRLIYYSQIVNDFQKGDIAEGYSVSREKKESFPLTVTSAQKNPTAFYLCASSIFGQGPNTEAFFGQGTRLTVV.

This chain links TRBV10-1 with TRBJ2-5; maybe TRBD1 (6 bases). CDR3 length: 13 amino acids. V shed 1 base and J shed 4 bases, with 7 bases lying between them. Per the germline V gene, CDR1 is WNHNN and CDR2 is SYGVQD (reference sequence). CDR3 region: CASSEFRGETQYF. DNA for the CDR3: TGCGCCAGCAGTGAGTTCAGGGGAGAGACCCAGTACTTC.

The rearrangement links TRBV18 to TRBJ1-6; no reliable D call. The V gene's germline CDR1 is KGHSH and CDR2 LQKENI. Trimming shortened V by 2 bases and J by 3 bases, and 11 bases separated the two germline ends. CDR3 length equals 16 residues. CDR3 protein: CASSPFDRDYNSPLHF. CDR3 DNA: TGTGCCAGCTCACCATTCGACCGGGACTATAATTCACCCCTCCACTTT.

The V and J genes are TRBV21-1 and TRBJ1-2; the table assigns TRBD1, which was not confirmed against the DNA. TRBV21-1 corresponds to a pseudogene. The CDR3 consists of 13 residues. The CDR3 sequence is CASSTAGVYGYTF. DNA of the CDR3: TGTGCCAGCAGCACAGCAGGGGTTTATGGCTACACCTTC.

In its sample, this clone was seen once. The V gene is TRBV14, the J gene TRBJ1-2; D unclear. CDR3 length: 14 amino acids. Per the germline V gene, CDR1 is SGHDN and CDR2 is FVKESK. Trimming took 1 base from V and 6 from J, leaving 12 bases between them. CDR3 DNA: TGTGCCAGCAGCCAAGTATCCAGGTCGGATGGCTACACCTTC. It encodes CASSQVSRSDGYTF.

This chain uses TRBV6-5 with TRBJ2-7; D gene uncertain. This CDR3 has 15 residues. The ends were cut back, 0 bases at V and 0 bases at J, with 9 bases in the middle. Germline V gene lookup returns CDR1 MNHEY and CDR2 SVGAGI. In DNA, the CDR3 is TGTGCCAGCAGTTACTCGAGTCTTGGCTCCTACGAGCAGTACTTC. It yields the protein CASSYSSLGSYEQYF.

The rearrangement joins TRBV9 to TRBJ2-7; 7 nucleotides line up with TRBD1. There are 19 residues in the CDR3. Germline assignment: CDR1 SGDLS and CDR2 YYNGEE. The junction had 24 bases not matched to a gene; V was cut back by 5 bases and J by 4 bases. The CDR3: CASRISLTFPGQWGYEQYF. In DNA form, the CDR3 reads TGTGCCAGCAGGATTTCCTTAACTTTCCCGGGACAGTGGGGATACGAGCAGTACTTC. Variable domain in full (rest from reference TRBV9 and TRBJ2-7): DSGVTQTPKHLITATGQRVTLRCSPRSGDLSVYWYQQSLDQGLQFLIQYYNGEERAKGNILERFSAQQFPDLHSELNLSSLELGDSALYFCASRISLTFPGQWGYEQYFGPGTRLTVT.

In regard to this clone: A junction boundary mismatches the germline segment, possibly from a read error. The chain has TRBV25-1 and TRBJ2-6, with D possibly TRBD1 on 5 matching bases. From germline, CDR1 is MGHDK and CDR2 SYGVNS. This CDR3 contains 12 residues. The CDR3 DNA follows: TGTGCCAGGCTCTCTGGGGCTAACGTCCTGACTTTC. Residues: CARLSGANVLTF.

The V call is TRBV6-5, the J call TRBJ2-7; 8 bases align to TRBD1. The length of the CDR3 is 15 residues. The trim removed 2 bases at V and 1 base at J, leaving 4 bases unmatched. Looked up from germline, CDR1 is MNHEY and CDR2 is SVGAGI. As DNA, the CDR3 is TGTGCCAGCAGTTACCAGGGGGCTTCGTCCTACGAGCAGTACTTC. Translated: CASSYQGASSYEQYF.

V is TRBV9 and J is TRBJ2-7, with D perhaps matching TRBD2 (5 bases). V lost 3 bases to trimming and J lost 0 bases, with 10 bases between them. Germline-derived CDR1 and CDR2 are SGDLS and YYNGEE. The CDR3 spans 14 residues. DNA for the CDR3: TGTGCCAGCAGCGGAGCGGAGAGCTCCTACGAGCAGTACTTC. Translating it yields CASSGAESSYEQYF. The variable domain in full, completed from reference TRBV9 and TRBJ2-7, reads DSGVTQTPKHLITATGQRVTLRCSPRSGDLSVYWYQQSLDQGLQFLIQYYNGEERAKGNILERFSAQQFPDLHSELNLSSLELGDSALYFCASSGAESSYEQYFGPGTRLTVT.

The chain uses TRBV15 and TRBJ2-7, with 9 nucleotides matching TRBD1. CDR1 is LNHNV and CDR2 is YYDKDF in the germline V gene (reference sequence). V trimming: 1 base; J trimming: 0 bases; junction bases outside the gene matches: 1. This CDR3 comprises 15 residues. This CDR3 reads CATSRGGQGSYEQYF. The CDR3 nucleotides read TGTGCCACCAGCAGAGGGGGACAGGGCTCCTACGAGCAGTACTTC.

This clone was counted once. The V gene is TRBV29-1, the J gene TRBJ2-7; 8 bases are a match to TRBD1. The J segment lost 4 bases and the V segment lost 5 bases, leaving 7 bases of the junction unmatched. The CDR3 covers 13 residues. The V gene's germline CDR1 is SQVTM and CDR2 ANQGSEA. CDR3 bases: TGCAGCGTTTTGACAGGGGAGGTTTACGAGCAGTACTTC. It is translated as CSVLTGEVYEQYF.

The chain employs TRBV5-5 and TRBJ2-7, with TRBD2 matching over 10 bases. The CDR3 covers 19 residues. Germline assignment: CDR1 SGHKS and CDR2 YYEKEE (reference sequence). V shed 0 bases and J 0 bases; nucleotides not matched to a gene: 12. CDR3 sequence: CASSLAGTSGASHSYEQYF. Here the CDR3 DNA reads TGTGCCAGCAGCTTGGCCGGTACTAGCGGGGCTTCCCACTCCTACGAGCAGTACTTC.

The chain carries TRBV10-3 and TRBJ1-2, with D perhaps matching TRBD1 (6 bases). CDR3 size: 15 residues. Trimming took off 0 bases at V and 6 bases at J, with 14 bases between the two ends. Germline CDR1 reads ENHRY; CDR2 reads SYGVKD. The CDR3 loop is CAISESQGRLDGYTF. The CDR3 DNA reads as TGTGCCATCAGTGAGTCGCAGGGGCGCCTGGATGGCTACACCTTC.

The J gene is TRBJ1-4, the V gene TRBV2; 10 nucleotides agree with TRBD1. The CDR3 extends over 19 amino acids. V trimming: 6 bases; J trimming: 5 bases; junction bases outside the gene matches: 18. Germline V gene lookup returns CDR1 SNHLY and CDR2 FYNNEI. CDR3 region: CASSSGTGVRMDRNEKLFF. As DNA, the CDR3 is TGTGCCAGCAGCTCCGGGACAGGGGTCCGGATGGATCGGAATGAAAAACTGTTTTTT.